Listed here is a single T cell receptor beta chain. The data stem from a study of blood T cell repertoires in COVID-19. Study as a whole: Acute and convalescent COVID-19 samples came from the United States, Italy and Spain. PBMCs, B-cell-depleted T cells, or T cells provided the cDNA or gDNA that made up the material.

This CDR3 has 15 amino acids. V lost 1 base and J lost 4; bases outside the gene matches: 3. Germline values: CDR1 LGHDT, CDR2 YNNKEL (reference sequence). TCRdb keeps only in-frame clones here, not all; method: immunoSEQ multiplex PCR. The table lists around 150,000 clones, 82% of them singletons. The TCR sequence derives from a woman in her thirties or forties with COVID-19, enrolled during active disease. The sample was peripheral blood. The chain employs TRBV3-1 (or the pseudogene TRBV3-2) and TRBJ1-1; 10 nucleotides agree with TRBD1. The CDR3 loop reads CASSQGDRGSTEAFF. The DNA for the CDR3 is TGTGCCAGCAGCCAAGGGGACAGGGGTAGCACTGAAGCTTTCTTT.